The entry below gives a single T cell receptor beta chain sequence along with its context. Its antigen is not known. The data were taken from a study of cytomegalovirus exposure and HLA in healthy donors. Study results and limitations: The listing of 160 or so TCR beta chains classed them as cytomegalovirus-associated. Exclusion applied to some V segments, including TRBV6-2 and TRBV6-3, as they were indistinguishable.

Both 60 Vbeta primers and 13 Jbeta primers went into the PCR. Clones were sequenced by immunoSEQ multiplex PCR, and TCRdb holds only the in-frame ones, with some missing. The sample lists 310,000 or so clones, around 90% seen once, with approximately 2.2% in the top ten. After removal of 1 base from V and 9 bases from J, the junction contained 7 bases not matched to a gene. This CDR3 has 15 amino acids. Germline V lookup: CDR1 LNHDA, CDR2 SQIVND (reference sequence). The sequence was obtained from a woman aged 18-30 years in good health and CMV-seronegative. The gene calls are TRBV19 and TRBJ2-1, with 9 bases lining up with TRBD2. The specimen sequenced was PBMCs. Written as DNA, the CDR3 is TGTGCCAGTAGTATAGGAGCGGGGGGATCCAGTGAGCAGTTCTTC. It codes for CASSIGAGGSSEQFF.